This paragraph reports one T cell receptor beta chain. Time point of the sample: after dendritic cell vaccination, including at tumor progression/relapse. Sequenced by immunoSEQ multiplex PCR; TCRdb stores in-frame clones only, minus some. The table lists about 99,000 clones, approximately 84% of them singletons. The data were obtained in a study of glioma-infiltrating T cells after dendritic cell vaccination. V was clipped by 7 bases and J by 6 bases; unmatched bases: 6. Germline-derived CDR1 and CDR2 are SGHRS and YFSETQ. This CDR3 contains 13 residues. The sequences come from blood, collected after dendritic cell vaccination. This clonotype was sampled from a human donor with glioblastoma. The J gene is TRBJ2-4, the V gene TRBV5-1, with 8 positions matching TRBD2. This chain's CDR3 is CASREGDLNIQYF. The CDR3 DNA sequence: TGCGCCAGCCGGGAGGGGGACCTAAACATTCAGTACTTC.